This T cell receptor beta chain was observed in a study of blood T cells in healthy people across ages. Study findings and constraints: Age advanced and TCR beta diversity per million T cells fell, roughly linearly. Unsorted PBMCs prevented conclusive naive versus antigen-experienced comparison.

For this clonotype: Its antigen is still unknown.

Through a sample-barcoded 5' primer and a J-beta primer mix, a second PCR was run for roughly 7 to 12 cycles. Each cDNA molecule, via a template-switch adaptor with 12 random nucleotides, was tagged. A single record per CDR3 protein comes from TCRdb applying MiXCR to the 5' RACE reads. The sample has 650,000 to 800,000 distinct CDR3 sequences, around 52% seen once. V was clipped by 3 bases and J by 11 bases, with 19 bases between them. This CDR3 region has 14 residues. Germline CDR1 SGHAT, CDR2 FQNNGV. The chain carries TRBV11-2 and TRBJ2-5; tentative D call: TRBD2 (6 bases). The source of this sequence is an elderly woman in good health. The sequenced material came from blood. The CDR3 is CASSFGGLRGQQYF. The CDR3 nucleotides are TGTGCCAGCAGCTTCGGGGGTCTAAGGGGCCAGCAGTACTTC.